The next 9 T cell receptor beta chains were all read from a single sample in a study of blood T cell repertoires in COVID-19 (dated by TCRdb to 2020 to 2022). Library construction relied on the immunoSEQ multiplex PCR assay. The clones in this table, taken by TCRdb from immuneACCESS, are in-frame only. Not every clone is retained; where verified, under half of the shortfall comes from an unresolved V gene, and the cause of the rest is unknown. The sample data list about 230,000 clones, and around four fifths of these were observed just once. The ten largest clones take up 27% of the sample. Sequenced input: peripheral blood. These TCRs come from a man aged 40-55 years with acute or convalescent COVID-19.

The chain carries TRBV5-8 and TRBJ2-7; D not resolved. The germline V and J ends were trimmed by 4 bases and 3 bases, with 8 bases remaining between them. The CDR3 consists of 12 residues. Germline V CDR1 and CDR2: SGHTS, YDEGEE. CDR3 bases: TGTGCCAGCAGCGAACCCTACTACGAGCAGTACTTC. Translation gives CASSEPYYEQYF.

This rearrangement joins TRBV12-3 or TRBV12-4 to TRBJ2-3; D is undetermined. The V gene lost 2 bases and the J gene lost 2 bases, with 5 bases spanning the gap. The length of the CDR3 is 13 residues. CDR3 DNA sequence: TGTGCCAGCAGTTTACTAACCACAGATACGCAGTATTTT. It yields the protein CASSLLTTDTQYF.

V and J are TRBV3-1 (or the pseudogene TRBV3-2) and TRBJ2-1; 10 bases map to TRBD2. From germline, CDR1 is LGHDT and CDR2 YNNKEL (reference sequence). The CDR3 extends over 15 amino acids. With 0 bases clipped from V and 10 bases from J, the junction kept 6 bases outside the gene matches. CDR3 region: CASSQEWLAGDEQFF. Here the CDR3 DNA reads TGTGCCAGCAGCCAAGAATGGCTAGCGGGAGACGAGCAGTTCTTC.

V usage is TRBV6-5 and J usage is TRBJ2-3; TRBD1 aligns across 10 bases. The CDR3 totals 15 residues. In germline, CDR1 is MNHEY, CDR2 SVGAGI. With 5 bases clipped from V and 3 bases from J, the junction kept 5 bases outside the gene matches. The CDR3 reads CASSPGQGMTDTQYF. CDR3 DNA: TGTGCCAGCAGTCCGGGACAGGGGATGACAGATACGCAGTATTTT.

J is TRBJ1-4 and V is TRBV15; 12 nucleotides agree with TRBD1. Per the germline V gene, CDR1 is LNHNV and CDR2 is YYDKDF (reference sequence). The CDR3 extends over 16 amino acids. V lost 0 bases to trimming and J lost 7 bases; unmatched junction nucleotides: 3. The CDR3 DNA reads TGTGCCACCAGCAGAGAGCCGGGACAGGGGGCTGAAAAACTGTTTTTT. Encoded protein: CATSREPGQGAEKLFF.

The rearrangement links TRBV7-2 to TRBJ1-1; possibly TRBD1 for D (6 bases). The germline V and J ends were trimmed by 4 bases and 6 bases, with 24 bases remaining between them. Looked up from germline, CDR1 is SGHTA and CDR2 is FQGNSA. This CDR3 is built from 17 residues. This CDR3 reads CASSSVYRVLGIPEAFF. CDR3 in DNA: TGTGCCAGCAGCTCAGTCTACAGGGTATTAGGAATCCCTGAAGCTTTCTTT.

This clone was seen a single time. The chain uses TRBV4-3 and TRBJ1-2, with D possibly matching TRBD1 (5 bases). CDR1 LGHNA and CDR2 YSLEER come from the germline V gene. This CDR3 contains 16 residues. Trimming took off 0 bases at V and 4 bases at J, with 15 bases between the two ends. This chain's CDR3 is CASSQDLGRDFYGYTF. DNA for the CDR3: TGCGCCAGCAGCCAAGATTTAGGCAGGGACTTCTATGGCTACACCTTC.

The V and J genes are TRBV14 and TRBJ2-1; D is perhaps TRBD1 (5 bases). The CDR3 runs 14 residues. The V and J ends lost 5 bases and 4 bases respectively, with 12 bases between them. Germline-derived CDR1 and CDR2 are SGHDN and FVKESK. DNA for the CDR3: TGTGCCAGCAGCAAAGGGGCCCGATACAATGAGCAGTTCTTC. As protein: CASSKGARYNEQFF.

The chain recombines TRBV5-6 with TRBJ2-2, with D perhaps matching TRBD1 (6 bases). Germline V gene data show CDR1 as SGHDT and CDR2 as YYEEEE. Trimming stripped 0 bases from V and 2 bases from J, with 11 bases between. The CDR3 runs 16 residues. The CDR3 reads CASSLVDSQNTGELFF. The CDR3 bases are TGTGCCAGCAGCTTGGTGGACAGCCAAAACACCGGGGAGCTGTTTTTT.